These 17 T cell receptor beta chains were sequenced from one sample in a study of cytomegalovirus exposure and HLA in healthy donors. PCR was performed using 60 Vbeta and 13 Jbeta primers. Libraries were prepared by immunoSEQ multiplex PCR; TCRdb keeps only in-frame clonotypes and omits some of them. The sample lists approximately 140,000 clones; roughly four fifths were seen once. Sequencing was performed on PBMCs. These receptors all stem from a man aged 40-49 years in good health and CMV-seropositive.

A few counts support this clone. The CDR3 DNA sequence: TGTGCCAGCAGTCTAGCGGGAACTAGCACAGATACGCAGTATTTT. As protein: CASSLAGTSTDTQYF. This chain connects TRBV28 to TRBJ2-3; 9 nucleotides align to TRBD2. The germline gives CDR1 MDHEN, CDR2 SYDVKM. The CDR3 consists of 15 residues. V gave up 5 bases and J gave up 0 bases; unmatched junction bases: 3.

The V call is TRBV15, the J call TRBJ2-7; D might be TRBD1 (6 bases). This CDR3 region has 14 residues. V was clipped by 6 bases and J by 6 bases, with 18 bases between them. Germline-derived CDR1 and CDR2 are LNHNV and YYDKDF (reference sequence). As DNA, the CDR3 is TGTGCCACCAGAAACAGGGTAGGATACAGCGAGCAGTACTTC. Translated, it gives CATRNRVGYSEQYF.

This clone was counted once. V usage is TRBV25-1 and J usage is TRBJ1-2; 7 bases match TRBD1. The germline V gene has CDR1 MGHDK and CDR2 SYGVNS. The CDR3 runs 14 residues. V lost 7 bases, J lost 8 bases, and 13 bases stayed unmatched. Written as DNA, the CDR3 is TGTGCCAGCACAGATCAAACAGGGGAAGGGGGCTACACCTTC. Translated: CASTDQTGEGGYTF.

Worth noting for this clone: The junction differs from germline at one of its ends, possibly a read error. The genes are TRBV7-7 and TRBJ2-1; 9 nucleotides agree with TRBD2. The V gene's germline CDR1 is SSHAT and CDR2 FNYEAQ (reference sequence). The CDR3 has 16 amino acids. The CDR3 DNA sequence: TGTGCTAGCAGCCTAGAGGCGGGGGGGTATAACAATGAGCAGTTCTTC. Its translation: CASSLEAGGYNNEQFF.

This sequence joins TRBV6-5 and TRBJ2-1; D unclear. Germline lookup yields CDR1 MNHEY and CDR2 SVGAGI. The CDR3 contains 13 residues. V was cut by 7 bases and J by 7 bases, with 14 bases left in between. The CDR3 loop reads CASTSSLRNEQFF. In DNA form, the CDR3 reads TGTGCCAGCACCTCTTCACTAAGGAATGAGCAGTTCTTC.

The chain has TRBV12-5 and TRBJ2-1; 9 bases fit TRBD1. The CDR3 is 14 residues long. CDR1 and CDR2 from the germline V gene are LGHNT and FRNRAP. With V trimmed by 5 bases and J by 7 bases, 6 bases remained unmatched. The CDR3 protein is CASGLRDRDNEQFF. Here the CDR3 DNA reads TGTGCTAGTGGTCTCCGGGACAGGGATAATGAGCAGTTCTTC.

This rearrangement joins TRBV2 to TRBJ1-1; possible D gene TRBD1, 5 bases. CDR1 SNHLY and CDR2 FYNNEI come from the germline V gene. Trimming took off 7 bases at V and 3 bases at J, with 15 bases between the two ends. CDR3 size: 14 residues. CDR3 residues: CASNKDGGDTEAFF. Written as DNA, the CDR3 is TGTGCCAGCAACAAGGACGGGGGGGACACTGAAGCTTTCTTT.

The chain links TRBV19 to TRBJ2-2; D possibly corresponds to TRBD2 (5 bases). The CDR3 loop spans 18 amino acids. The germline gives CDR1 LNHDA, CDR2 SQIVND (reference sequence). The V gene lost 3 bases and the J gene lost 0 bases, with 17 bases spanning the gap. The CDR3 is CASSIRVTDYANTGELFF. CDR3 DNA sequence: TGTGCCAGTAGTATCCGGGTCACAGACTACGCGAACACCGGGGAGCTGTTTTTT.

On this clone: One end of the junction does not line up with germline, which may come from a read error. V and J are TRBV19 and TRBJ2-7; D might be TRBD1 (6 bases). The CDR3 is 15 residues long. CDR1 and CDR2 (germline): LNHDA, SQIVND (reference sequence). The CDR3 is CVSSKGDKKIYEQYF. The CDR3 nucleotides are TGTGTCAGTAGCAAGGGGGACAAGAAGATCTACGAGCAGTACTTC.

V usage is TRBV9 and J usage is TRBJ1-2, with no clear D. CDR3 length: 15 amino acids. Trimming shortened V by 0 bases and J by 0 bases, and 9 bases separated the two germline ends. The germline CDR1 and CDR2 sequences are SGDLS and YYNGEE. The CDR3 spells CASSVGAEANYGYTF. The CDR3 nucleotides read TGTGCCAGCAGCGTAGGGGCAGAAGCTAACTATGGCTACACCTTC.

This clone was picked up one time. The CDR3 spells CASTAQSGGYGYTF. CDR3 nucleotides: TGTGCCAGTACCGCCCAGAGCGGAGGCTATGGCTACACCTTC. This chain uses TRBV19 with TRBJ1-2; no definite D call. CDR1 is LNHDA and CDR2 is SQIVND in the germline V gene (reference sequence). V dropped 7 bases and J dropped 4 bases, with 16 bases sitting between them. The CDR3 has 14 amino acids.

The chain has TRBV2 and TRBJ1-1, with TRBD1 matching over 12 bases. The V segment lost 5 bases and the J segment 3 bases; nucleotides outside the gene matches: 16. The CDR3 runs to 19 residues. Looked up from germline, CDR1 is SNHLY and CDR2 is FYNNEI. The CDR3 loop is CASSFPGQGAILVDTEAFF. Written as DNA, the CDR3 is TGTGCCAGCAGTTTTCCGGGACAGGGGGCGATTTTAGTTGACACTGAAGCTTTCTTT.

This clone was counted a few times. The V gene is TRBV19, the J gene TRBJ1-1; tentatively, D is TRBD1 (6 bases). Germline V lookup: CDR1 LNHDA, CDR2 SQIVND (reference sequence). Trimming removed 5 bases at V and 0 bases at J, with 7 bases between. This CDR3 region has 13 residues. The chain's CDR3 is CASSRQVNTEAFF. The CDR3 bases are TGTGCCAGTAGTCGACAGGTGAACACTGAAGCTTTCTTT.

J is TRBJ2-2 and V is TRBV25-1; D is unclear. The CDR3 has 14 amino acids. V gave up 10 bases and J gave up 6 bases, with 18 bases separating them. CDR1 is MGHDK and CDR2 is SYGVNS in the germline V gene. CDR3 protein: CATEPSPYPGELFF. In DNA, the CDR3 is TGTGCCACCGAGCCCTCACCCTACCCCGGGGAGCTGTTTTTT.

This chain uses TRBV19 with TRBJ1-2; D is undetermined. CDR1 is LNHDA and CDR2 is SQIVND in the germline V gene (reference sequence). This CDR3 spans 14 amino acids. Trimming shortened V by 4 bases and J by 4 bases, and 13 bases separated the two germline ends. The CDR3 loop is CASSTLQILYGYTF. CDR3 DNA: TGTGCCAGTAGTACCCTACAGATCCTCTATGGCTACACCTTC.

This chain connects TRBV19 to TRBJ1-3, with 8 bases lining up with TRBD1. The CDR3 is made up of 16 amino acids. Germline CDR1 and CDR2: LNHDA and SQIVND (reference sequence). V shed 6 bases and J 8 bases; nucleotides not matched to a gene: 15. Here the CDR3 reads CASSPRGQAIAHTIYF. CDR3 nucleotides: TGTGCCAGTAGCCCTAGGGGACAGGCGATCGCCCACACCATATATTTT.

As DNA, the CDR3 is TGTGCCAGCAGTGGGACAATCTACGAGCAGTACTTC. Translation: CASSGTIYEQYF. The rearrangement uses TRBV6-5 and TRBJ2-7; D may be TRBD1 (6 bases). The length of the CDR3 is 12 residues. CDR1 is MNHEY, CDR2 SVGAGI, per germline. Trimming cost V 5 bases and J 3 bases, with 8 bases left between them.